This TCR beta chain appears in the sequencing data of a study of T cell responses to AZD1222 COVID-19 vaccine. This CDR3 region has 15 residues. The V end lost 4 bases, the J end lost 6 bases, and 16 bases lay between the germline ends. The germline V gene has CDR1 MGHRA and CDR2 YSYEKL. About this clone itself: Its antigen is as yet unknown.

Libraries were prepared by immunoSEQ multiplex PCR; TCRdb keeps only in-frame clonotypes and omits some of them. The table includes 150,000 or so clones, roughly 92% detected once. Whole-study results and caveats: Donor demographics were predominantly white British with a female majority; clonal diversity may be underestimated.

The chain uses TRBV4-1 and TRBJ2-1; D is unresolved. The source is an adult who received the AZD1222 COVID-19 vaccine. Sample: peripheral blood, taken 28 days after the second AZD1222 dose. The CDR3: CASSPLNQEANEQFF. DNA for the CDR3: TGCGCCAGCAGCCCCCTCAACCAAGAGGCCAATGAGCAGTTCTTC.